Detailed here is one T cell receptor (beta chain). The antigen is unknown. Trimming left V 4 bases short and J 4 bases short, with 16 bases between. Germline assignment: CDR1 SGHRS and CDR2 YFSETQ. The CDR3 totals 15 residues. Time point described: cycle 4 day 1 (C4D1), after less than seven weeks of nivolumab. Every patient relapsed after autologous stem cell transplantation, and brentuximab vedotin exposure varied. The table came from immunoSEQ multiplex PCR; TCRdb's copy has only in-frame clones and leaves some out. The data contain tens of thousands of clones, roughly four fifths of them singletons. This sample is part of a study of PD-1 blockade in classical Hodgkin lymphoma. For the study at large: Nivolumab dosed at 3 mg/kg went to patients intravenously every 2 weeks.

Study results and caveats: Those achieving complete response showed baseline diversity like newly diagnosed patients. Relative to healthy donors, newly diagnosed patients reportedly had lower baseline TCR diversity, which was reported as lower still in relapsed/refractory patients. At C4D1, TCR diversity had climbed significantly for CD4+ cells, though not for CD8+ cells.

Sample: peripheral blood mononuclear cells (PBMCs), taken before the fourth cycle of nivolumab. The TCR originated in a human donor with classical Hodgkin lymphoma. V gene TRBV5-1 combines with J gene TRBJ2-3, with a weak D call TRBD2 (6 bases). The CDR3 DNA reads as TGCGCCAGCAGCCACCAAAGGGAGCGGGCAGATACGCAGTATTTT. Its translation is CASSHQRERADTQYF.